This T cell receptor (beta chain) was sequenced during a study of cytomegalovirus exposure and HLA in healthy donors. The PCR had 60 Vbeta and 13 Jbeta primers. Clones were read by immunoSEQ multiplex PCR, and TCRdb kept only the in-frame ones, dropping some. This specimen shows 100,000 to 150,000 clones; the ten leading clones hold approximately 0.93%. Study-level findings and limits: One later analysis reportedly identified an Asian-associated ancestry cluster that showed fewer N-insertions than the approximately 670-donor mean.

Regarding this clone: Antigen specificity is unknown.

This CDR3 comprises 14 residues. The germline V gene encodes CDR1 GTSNPN and CDR2 SVGIG (reference sequence). The ends lost 3 bases at V and 3 bases at J; junction bases unmatched: 7. Sequencing was performed on PBMCs. This receptor was identified in a man aged 18 to 30 in good health and CMV-seronegative. J is TRBJ1-2 and V is TRBV30, with 7 bases identical to TRBD1. CDR3: CAWRNRGLYYGYTF. As DNA, the CDR3 is TGTGCCTGGAGGAACAGGGGTCTTTACTATGGCTACACCTTC.